One and the same sample provided the 7 T cell receptor beta chains below, sequenced in a study of blood T cell repertoires in COVID-19. Using immunoSEQ multiplex PCR, the repertoire was profiled, and TCRdb retains in-frame clones only, with some absent. The table has approximately 270,000 clones, around 93% seen once. The sample was PBMCs or T cells enriched from blood (not recorded which). The source of these receptors is a man aged 35 to 55 who had been exposed to COVID-19.

This clone was observed a handful of times. The chain employs TRBV11-3 and TRBJ2-7; 7 bases match TRBD2. Germline V lookup: CDR1 SGHNT, CDR2 YENEEA. This CDR3 is 13 amino acids long. The ends lost 7 bases at V and 7 bases at J; junction bases unmatched: 10. CDR3 protein: CASTRGTGGEQYF. The DNA for the CDR3 is TGTGCCAGCACCCGGGGGACGGGAGGTGAGCAGTACTTC.

The genes are TRBV7-9 and TRBJ2-1; no clear D. This CDR3 has 13 residues. Looked up from germline, CDR1 is SEHNR and CDR2 is FQNEAQ (reference sequence). Trimming took off 3 bases at V and 9 bases at J, with 12 bases between the two ends. CDR3 amino acids: CASSFEFNGEQFF. DNA for the CDR3: TGTGCCAGCAGCTTTGAGTTCAACGGTGAGCAGTTCTTC.

V usage is TRBV7-3 and J usage is TRBJ2-7; a possible D gene is TRBD2 (6 bases). From germline, CDR1 is SGHTA and CDR2 FQGTGA. The CDR3 covers 15 residues. V was cut by 5 bases and J by 6 bases, with 20 bases left in between. The CDR3 nucleotides are TGTGCCAGCAGCCTAAACCGGGACTCACAGAGCGAGCAGTACTTC. It codes for CASSLNRDSQSEQYF.

This clone came up once. The chain is built from TRBV9 and TRBJ2-3; D is perhaps TRBD1 (5 bases). Deletions cut 0 bases from V and 3 bases from J, with 14 bases between. CDR1 SGDLS and CDR2 YYNGEE come from the germline V gene. This CDR3 has 16 amino acids. The CDR3 nucleotides read TGTGCCAGCAGCGTAGAGGGGAATTATGTTACAGATACGCAGTATTTT. Encoded protein: CASSVEGNYVTDTQYF.

The rearrangement uses TRBV19 and TRBJ1-5; 7 bases agree with TRBD1. This CDR3 contains 15 residues. The V segment lost 3 bases and the J segment 5 bases; nucleotides outside the gene matches: 7. Germline CDR1 and CDR2: LNHDA and SQIVND (reference sequence). The CDR3 reads CASSISSRGDQPQHF. Written as DNA, the CDR3 is TGTGCCAGTAGTATTTCTAGCAGGGGGGATCAGCCCCAGCATTTT. Full variable domain (rest looked up from reference TRBV19 and TRBJ1-5): DGGITQSPKYLFRKEGQNVTLSCEQNLNHDAMYWYRQDPGQGLRLIYYSQIVNDFQKGDIAEGYSVSREKKESFPLTVTSAQKNPTAFYLCASSISSRGDQPQHFGDGTRLSIL.

The chain links TRBV7-9 to TRBJ1-1; maybe TRBD1 (5 bases). This CDR3 has 14 amino acids. V lost 7 bases and J 1 base, leaving 13 bases between the germline ends. The germline V gene has CDR1 SEHNR and CDR2 FQNEAQ (reference sequence). The CDR3 protein is CASMGGGSNTEAFF. CDR3 DNA sequence: TGTGCCAGCATGGGTGGGGGGTCGAACACTGAAGCTTTCTTT.

This chain uses TRBV11-3 with TRBJ2-5; 7 positions agree with TRBD2. Germline V CDR1 and CDR2: SGHNT, YENEEA. V lost 5 bases and J lost 4; bases outside the gene matches: 19. CDR3 length equals 18 residues. CDR3 DNA sequence: TGTGCCAGCAGCCCCCCTTGGGCTAGCGGCCCGAGGGCAGAGACCCAGTACTTC. It encodes CASSPPWASGPRAETQYF.